Listed below are T cell receptor beta chains from one sample, sequenced in a study of shared clonotypes between healthy human individuals. Produced via immunoSEQ multiplex PCR; TCRdb's table is partial and in-frame only. This table holds some 1,900,000 clones, about 94% found once. The source material was naive CD8+ T cells sorted from blood. These receptors all come from a man younger than 35 in good health. Both conserved end residues are part of each CDR3. The order of the fields is J gene, clone size, D gene, V gene, CDR3 protein, CDR3 DNA. The D gene is left open where the match is weak. The size field is filled for only some rows; it gives once, few, many or a size class.

TRBJ1-5 | - | - | TRBV19 | CASIRTANQPQHF | TGTGCCAGTATCAGGACAGCCAATCAGCCCCAGCATTTT
TRBJ2-7 | - | TRBD2 | TRBV2 | CASVQGLVGWYEQYF | TGTGCCAGCGTCCAGGGACTAGTGGGTTGGTACGAGCAGTACTTC
TRBJ1-4 | - | - | TRBV7-9 | CASSLLSGPATNEKLFF | TGTGCCAGCAGCTTACTCAGTGGGCCTGCAACTAATGAAAAACTGTTTTTT
TRBJ2-6 | - | TRBD1 | TRBV10-3 | CAISGNRGESSGANVLTF | TGTGCCATCAGTGGAAACAGGGGCGAGAGCTCTGGGGCCAACGTCCTGACTTTC
TRBJ1-2 | - | - | TRBV27 | CASSLGQGGYGYTF | TGTGCCAGCAGTTTAGGGCAGGGTGGCTATGGCTACACCTTC
TRBJ2-5 | once | - | TRBV6-6 | CASLGFQETQYF | TGTGCCAGCTTGGGTTTTCAAGAGACCCAGTACTTC
TRBJ2-7 | - | TRBD2 | TRBV30 | CAWSGGSGSYEQYF | TGTGCCTGGAGTGGCGGGAGTGGGTCCTACGAGCAGTACTTC
TRBJ1-3 | - | - | TRBV9 | CASSARGVFSGNTIYF | TGTGCCAGCAGCGCCAGGGGAGTGTTCTCTGGAAACACCATATATTTT
TRBJ2-5 | - | TRBD2 | TRBV13 | CASSFLAGRETQYF | TGTGCCAGCAGCTTCCTAGCGGGACGGGAGACCCAGTACTTC
TRBJ1-2 | once | - | TRBV28 | CASSLGGTSNYGYTF | TGTGCCAGCAGTTTAGGGGGAACCTCTAACTATGGCTACACCTTC
TRBJ2-1 | - | - | TRBV27 | CASSLGEWYNEQFF | TGTGCCAGCAGTTTAGGCGAGTGGTACAATGAGCAGTTCTTC
TRBJ1-6 | - | TRBD1 | TRBV13 | CASSSDRGNSPLHF | TGTGCCAGCAGTTCGGACAGGGGTAATTCACCCCTCCACTTT
TRBJ2-3 | - | - | TRBV6-5 | CASSPSGLLTDTQYF | TGTGCCAGCAGCCCCTCGGGACTTCTCACAGATACGCAGTATTTT
TRBJ2-5 | - | - | TRBV15 | CATSRERLGETQYF | TGTGCCACCAGCAGAGAAAGGCTGGGAGAGACCCAGTACTTC
TRBJ2-7 | - | - | TRBV4-2 | CASSQDPQGGAYEQYF | TGTGCCAGCAGCCAAGATCCACAGGGGGGGGCCTACGAGCAGTACTTC
TRBJ2-2 | - | - | TRBV10-1 | CASSRLQTGELFF | TGCGCCAGCAGCCGCCTTCAAACAGGGGAGCTGTTTTTT